Listed here are 20 T cell receptor beta chains from one sample, sequenced in a study of radiation and T cells in renal cell carcinoma. Using immunoSEQ multiplex PCR, the repertoire was profiled, and TCRdb retains in-frame clones only, with some absent. The table has more than 120,000 clones, approximately 86% seen once. Regarding time point: blood 4 weeks post-SBRT, at nephrectomy. Treatment: 15 Gy SBRT to primary tumor, nephrectomy 4 weeks later. This specimen was blood, taken from a patient whose treatment included radiotherapy and nephrectomy. The receptors come from a woman between 45 and 65 years old with renal cell carcinoma.

The J gene is TRBJ1-1, the V gene TRBV7-9; D is unresolved. The V end was cut by 5 bases, the J end by 2 bases, with 9 bases between. There are 13 residues in the CDR3. Germline lookup yields CDR1 SEHNR and CDR2 FQNEAQ (reference sequence). CDR3 sequence (DNA): TGTGCCAGCAGCCTTCTTTATAACACTGAAGCTTTCTTT. Its translation: CASSLLYNTEAFF.

The chain carries TRBV27 and TRBJ2-1; D uncertain. Trimming took off 3 bases at V and 2 bases at J, with 20 bases between the two ends. From germline, CDR1 is MNHEY and CDR2 SMNVEV (reference sequence). This CDR3 contains 18 residues. The CDR3, as DNA: TGTGCCAGCAGTTTTCTAATCCCCCTTGAGGTCGCCTACAATGAGCAGTTCTTC. Translation gives CASSFLIPLEVAYNEQFF.

The V gene is TRBV28, the J gene TRBJ1-2; 8 nucleotides line up with TRBD1. The CDR3 runs to 13 residues. From germline, CDR1 is MDHEN and CDR2 SYDVKM. Trimming at V came to 5 bases and at J to 8 bases, leaving 7 bases not matched to a gene. CDR3 DNA sequence: TGTGCCAGCAGTGCGACAGGGGTCGGGGGCTACACCTTC. This sequence encodes CASSATGVGGYTF.

This clone occurred once. The chain employs TRBV4-1 and TRBJ1-5; maybe TRBD1 (6 bases). The CDR3 covers 16 residues. Trimming removed 3 bases from V and 5 bases from J, with 17 bases in between. The germline V gene has CDR1 MGHRA and CDR2 YSYEKL. The DNA of the CDR3 is TGCGCCAGCAGCCATCTCTTCGCAGGGGAAGATCAGCCCCAGCATTTT. Translation: CASSHLFAGEDQPQHF.

The chain joins TRBV10-1 to TRBJ2-3; D is possibly TRBD2 (7 bases). This CDR3 comprises 14 residues. V was pared by 7 bases and J by 0 bases, with 11 bases between. Germline lookup yields CDR1 WNHNN and CDR2 SYGVQD (reference sequence). The CDR3 DNA reads TGCGCCAGCAACGAGGGGGGGAGCACAGATACGCAGTATTTT. This sequence encodes CASNEGGSTDTQYF.

CDR3 coding DNA: TGTGCCAGCAGCCAAGGGACAGGGTCGAATCAGCCCCAGCATTTT. The encoded protein is CASSQGTGSNQPQHF. The chain uses TRBV4-2 and TRBJ1-5; 8 positions agree with TRBD1. V gave up 1 base and J gave up 4 bases; unmatched junction bases: 3. This CDR3 is built from 15 residues. Germline V gene data show CDR1 as LGHNA and CDR2 as YNFKEQ.

The chain links TRBV7-2 to TRBJ2-5; possible D gene TRBD2, 6 bases. This CDR3 region has 11 residues. Looked up from germline, CDR1 is SGHTA and CDR2 is FQGNSA. With 4 bases removed from V and 11 bases from J, the gap between germline ends came to 11 bases. CDR3 coding DNA: TGTGCCAGCAGCTCATCGGGGGAGCAGTACTTC. This gives the protein CASSSSGEQYF.

The rearrangement joins TRBV18 to TRBJ1-5; no reliable D call. The germline V gene encodes CDR1 KGHSH and CDR2 LQKENI. The CDR3 extends over 13 amino acids. V was cut by 2 bases and J by 4 bases, with 6 bases left in between. The CDR3 DNA sequence: TGTGCCAGCTCACCAGGGAGAAATCAGCCCCAGCATTTT. It yields the protein CASSPGRNQPQHF.

This chain links TRBV19 with TRBJ1-5; maybe TRBD1 (5 bases). This CDR3 region has 15 residues. CDR1 and CDR2 (germline): LNHDA, SQIVND (reference sequence). Trimming left V 5 bases short and J 2 bases short, with 13 bases between. The CDR3 DNA reads as TGTGCCAGTAGTTCGTGGGGGTTGGGCAATCAGCCCCAGCATTTT. Translation gives CASSSWGLGNQPQHF.

This CDR3 is CASSVDPGASNEKLFF. DNA of the CDR3: TGTGCCAGCAGCGTAGACCCCGGGGCCTCTAATGAAAAACTGTTTTTT. The V call is TRBV9, the J call TRBJ1-4, with D possibly being TRBD1 (5 bases). V dropped 0 bases and J dropped 3 bases, with 12 bases sitting between them. CDR3 length: 16 amino acids. Germline V gene sequence: CDR1 SGDLS, CDR2 YYNGEE.

The chain joins TRBV4-1 to TRBJ2-3; 8 positions match TRBD2. CDR1 and CDR2 from the germline V gene are MGHRA and YSYEKL. CDR3 length: 15 residues. With V trimmed by 3 bases and J by 1 base, 3 bases remained unmatched. The CDR3 DNA is TGCGCCAGCAGCCACCCGACTAGCGGCACAGATACGCAGTATTTT. Translated, it gives CASSHPTSGTDTQYF.

J is TRBJ2-7 and V is TRBV19, with D perhaps matching TRBD1 or TRBD2 (6 bases each). Trimming left V 4 bases short and J 3 bases short, with 13 bases between. The CDR3 runs 14 residues. Looked up from germline, CDR1 is LNHDA and CDR2 is SQIVND (reference sequence). CDR3 sequence: CASSKGGSGYEQYF. In nucleotides, the CDR3 is TGTGCCAGTAGTAAGGGGGGTAGCGGCTACGAGCAGTACTTC.

J is TRBJ2-1 and V is TRBV5-1; 8 bases align to TRBD1. Trimming cost V 2 bases and J 5 bases; bases outside gene matches: 6. The CDR3 spans 15 residues. The germline V gene has CDR1 SGHRS and CDR2 YFSETQ. The CDR3 loop reads CASSLSRGLDNEQFF. The CDR3 bases are TGCGCCAGCAGCTTAAGCAGGGGGCTGGACAATGAGCAGTTCTTC.

The J gene is TRBJ2-1, the V gene TRBV6-4; the D gene is possibly TRBD2 (6 bases). This CDR3 comprises 15 residues. V was trimmed by 4 bases and J by 6 bases, leaving 16 bases between them. CDR1 and CDR2 from the germline V gene are MRHNA and SNTAGT. The CDR3 here is CASSGGTTSCNEQFF. Here the CDR3 DNA reads TGTGCCAGCAGTGGGGGCACCACTAGCTGCAATGAGCAGTTCTTC.

This clone was detected a few times. V and J are TRBV15 and TRBJ2-1; 8 bases are a match to TRBD2. The CDR3 extends over 18 amino acids. The germline CDR1 and CDR2 sequences are LNHNV and YYDKDF (reference sequence). Unmatched junction bases numbered 11, after V lost 1 base and J lost 3 bases. The CDR3 is CATSRGRAAGGGYNEQFF. Written as DNA, the CDR3 is TGTGCCACCAGCAGAGGCCGTGCGGCGGGAGGAGGCTACAATGAGCAGTTCTTC. Full variable domain (remainder filled in from reference TRBV15 and TRBJ2-1): DAMVIQNPRYQVTQFGKPVTLSCSQTLNHNVMYWYQQKSSQAPKLLFHYYDKDFNNEADTPDNFQSRRPNTSFCFLDIRSPGLGDTAMYLCATSRGRAAGGGYNEQFFGPGTRLTVL.

The rearrangement joins TRBV4-3 to TRBJ2-5, with 9 nucleotides matching TRBD2. Germline CDR1 and CDR2: LGHNA and YSLEER. V shed 2 bases and J 4 bases; nucleotides not matched to a gene: 2. The CDR3 covers 14 residues. The CDR3 nucleotides are TGCGCCAGCAGCCAAATAGCGGGAGCAGAGACCCAGTACTTC. Its translation: CASSQIAGAETQYF.

This chain uses TRBV7-8 with TRBJ2-1; 10 bases agree with TRBD2. Per the germline V gene, CDR1 is SGHVS and CDR2 is FQNEAQ. V lost 2 bases to trimming and J lost 6 bases; unmatched junction nucleotides: 7. CDR3 length: 16 amino acids. The CDR3 DNA reads as TGTGCCAGCAGCTTAATAAGCGGGGGGGGAATCAATGAGCAGTTCTTC. Residues: CASSLISGGGINEQFF.

This rearrangement joins TRBV5-4 to TRBJ2-2; no definite D call. With 4 bases removed from V and 1 base from J, the gap between germline ends came to 11 bases. Looked up from germline, CDR1 is SGHNT and CDR2 is YYREEE (reference sequence). This CDR3 has 15 amino acids. The CDR3 region is CASSRPDGNTGELFF. Here the CDR3 DNA reads TGTGCCAGCAGCAGACCGGACGGGAACACCGGGGAGCTGTTTTTT.

The table lists this clone with a count of one. The CDR3 nucleotides are TGTGCCAGCAGTGAAATTCGAAAGGGGGGACGTACCGGCTACACCTTC. This sequence encodes CASSEIRKGGRTGYTF. The chain is built from TRBV2 and TRBJ1-2, with D perhaps TRBD1 (6 bases). V was cut by 2 bases and J by 8 bases, with 21 bases left in between. The CDR3 runs 16 residues. Germline V gene lookup returns CDR1 SNHLY and CDR2 FYNNEI.

The V gene is TRBV21-1, the J gene TRBJ2-7; the table's TRBD1 call for D was not verified on the DNA. TRBV21-1 is listed as a pseudogene. The CDR3 is made up of 18 amino acids. The CDR3 loop reads CASSKMATGVVDHYEQYF. The CDR3 coding sequence is TGTGCCAGCAGCAAAATGGCGACAGGGGTTGTGGACCACTACGAGCAGTACTTC.